Detailed here is one T cell receptor (beta chain). This sample was taken from a study of blood T cell repertoires in COVID-19. Overall study context: Acute and convalescent COVID-19 samples came from the United States, Italy and Spain.

As handled by the study authors: Counts of nucleated cells, estimated from reference gene primer amplification, were obtained. Sequencing used immunoSEQ multiplex PCR; TCRdb keeps in-frame clones, though not all of them. That table furnishes V, J and clone size, whereas the DNA furnished D and trimming. Among 300,000 to 450,000 clones listed, over 75% were seen once. Participants spanned ages roughly 18 to 95 years and resided in roughly 26 US areas. The sequenced sample consisted of PBMCs or T cells enriched from blood (not recorded which). The origin of this receptor is a man between 18 and 35 years old who had recovered from COVID-19.

The CDR3 nucleotides read TGTGCCAGCAGCTTACGACTCGGGGAGACCCAGTACTTC. The encoded protein is CASSLRLGETQYF. The gene calls are TRBV7-3 and TRBJ2-5; D is uncertain. From germline, CDR1 is SGHTA and CDR2 FQGTGA. The CDR3 runs to 13 residues. V shed 2 bases and J shed 5 bases, with 9 bases lying between them.